This T cell receptor beta chain was sequenced during a study of T cell changes during pregnancy in multiple sclerosis. Data came from immunoSEQ multiplex PCR; TCRdb stores just in-frame clones and leaves some out. The repertoire holds roughly 71,000 clones, with more than 85% as singletons. Germline V lookup: CDR1 SGHDT, CDR2 YYEEEE. With 1 base removed from V and 3 bases from J, the gap between germline ends came to 13 bases. This CDR3 contains 15 residues. The V and J genes are TRBV5-6 and TRBJ2-5, with D hard to call. The TCR originated in a female donor in good health, enrolled as a control in a pregnancy study. The sample consisted of peripheral blood, taken in the first trimester of pregnancy. The CDR3 bases are TGTGCCAGCAGCTTGTTCTACAGAGCTAAAGAGACCCAGTACTTC. This encodes CASSLFYRAKETQYF.